Here is one T cell receptor (beta chain) with its context. Its cognate antigen is unknown. Assay: immunoSEQ multiplex PCR; the TCRdb copy retains only in-frame clones and omits some. The sample holds 400,000 to 500,000 clones; around 87% are singletons and the top ten take 3.6%. The sample is drawn from a study of Ad26.COV2.S vaccination and SARS-CoV-2 variants. Regarding the study as a whole: Non-spike TCR breadth did not differ much between vaccine and placebo recipients. Individuals receiving vaccine had higher spike-specific TCR breadth than placebo recipients did.

Treatment reported: around 19 received Ad26.COV2.S at low or high dose, single or two shots; about 5 received placebo; per-sample allocation not given. The samples date from day 63 after the first vaccine or placebo injection. The material was peripheral blood, obtained in a trial of Ad26.COV2.S vaccine versus placebo. The clonotype comes from a person aged 18-60 years who received the Ad26.COV2.S COVID-19 vaccine or a placebo.

CDR3 loop: CASSFSGYSTDTQYF. The CDR3, as DNA: TGTGCCAGCAGCTTCTCAGGGTATAGCACAGATACGCAGTATTTT. The J gene is TRBJ2-3, the V gene TRBV9, with D perhaps matching TRBD1 (5 bases). The CDR3 has 15 residues. Germline CDR1 reads SGDLS; CDR2 reads YYNGEE. Trimming stripped 4 bases from V and 0 bases from J, with 12 bases between.